The rows below give T cell receptor beta chains drawn from one sample of a study of T cells in localized non-small cell lung cancer. The table came from immunoSEQ multiplex PCR; TCRdb's copy has only in-frame clones and leaves some out. This sample has 60,000 or so clones, with roughly 81% found just once. The sample consisted of PBMCs, taken before any cancer treatment. These receptors were taken from a man aged 40 to 75 with stage II lung adenocarcinoma. Each CDR3 is given with its conserved first and last residue. D genes are given only for firm matches. Clone sizes are given selectively: once, few, many, or a class where the clone is expanded.

D	V	J	size	DNA	CDR3
.	TRBV7-9	TRBJ2-7	.	TGTGCCAGCAGCTTAGAGTCCTACGAGCAGTACTTC	CASSLESYEQYF
.	TRBV7-3	TRBJ2-2	.	TGTGCCAGCAGCACAGGGTCGAACACCGGGGAGCTGTTTTTT	CASSTGSNTGELFF
TRBD1	TRBV5-5	TRBJ1-5	.	TGTGCCAGCAGCCGGGACAGAACTTATAGCAATCAGCCCCAGCATTTT	CASSRDRTYSNQPQHF
.	TRBV7-2	TRBJ2-3	once	TGTGCCAGCAGCTACTACTCCGATACGCAGTATTTT	CASSYYSDTQYF
.	TRBV15	TRBJ1-3	few	TGTGCCACCAGCAGCGAGAAAACTGGAAACACCATATATTTT	CATSSEKTGNTIYF
.	TRBV21-1	TRBJ1-2	.	TGTGCCAGCAGCAGGCGGGACCATAGGGCCTATGGCTACACCTTC	CASSRRDHRAYGYTF
.	TRBV4-2	TRBJ2-4	.	TGTGCCAGCAGCCAAGATGACAACATAGCCAAAAACATTCAGTACTTC	CASSQDDNIAKNIQYF
.	TRBV15	TRBJ2-1	many	TGTGCCACCAGCAGGGGGCGAAGGGATGAGCAGTTCTTC	CATSRGRRDEQFF
.	TRBV18	TRBJ1-1	few	TGTGCCAGCTCCCGGACCACTGAAGCTTTCTTT	CASSRTTEAFF
.	TRBV15	TRBJ1-1	.	TGTGCCACCAGCAGAGATGGAGGGAAAACTGAAGCTTTCTTT	CATSRDGGKTEAFF